This record concerns one TCR beta chain sequence. The record originates from a study of cytomegalovirus exposure and HLA in healthy donors. PCR primers comprised 60 Vbeta and 13 Jbeta primers. TCRdb keeps only in-frame clones here, not all; method: immunoSEQ multiplex PCR. The repertoire holds around 140,000 clones, approximately 10% seen once, with roughly 6.4% in the top ten. Trimming stripped 6 bases from V and 11 bases from J, with 15 bases between. The CDR3 consists of 12 residues. Germline V lookup: CDR1 SGHNT, CDR2 YYREEE (reference sequence). The TCR sequence derives from a middle-aged woman in good health and CMV-seropositive. Source material: PBMCs. The V gene is TRBV5-4, the J gene TRBJ1-5; D perhaps matches TRBD1 (5 bases). This chain's CDR3 is CASTLDSGSQHF. The CDR3 DNA is TGTGCCAGCACCCTAGACAGTGGGTCCCAGCATTTT.